This is a list of T cell receptor beta chains from one sample in a study of regulatory T cells. Sequenced by immunoSEQ multiplex PCR; TCRdb stores in-frame clones only, minus some. Among some 17,000 clones listed, roughly 90% were seen once. Material for sequencing was CD8+ T cells sorted from blood. All receptors derive from a person aged 18-30 years with CD3G deficiency. Each CDR3 is given with its conserved first and last residue. D genes are given only for firm matches. The listing skips clone size in some rows; elsewhere it reads once, few, many or a size class.

D gene	V gene	clone size	J gene	CDR3 DNA	CDR3 protein
TRBD2	TRBV6-1	.	TRBJ2-3	TGTGCCAGCAGTGAAAGAGCGGGGGGGCTCGCGGGGCAGTATTTT	CASSERAGGLAGQYF
.	TRBV4-1	.	TRBJ2-5	TGCGCCAGCAGCCAGACCCGGCAGGGTAGCTCGATAGAGACCCAGTACTTC	CASSQTRQGSSIETQYF
TRBD2	TRBV7-2	.	TRBJ2-7	TGTGCCAGCAGCTTAGAGGGACTAGCGGGGGGACTATACTACGAGCAGTACTTC	CASSLEGLAGGLYYEQYF
.	TRBV6-1	once	TRBJ2-5	TGTGCCAGCAGTGAACAGATCGGAGAGACCCAGTACTTC	CASSEQIGETQYF
.	TRBV7-9	.	TRBJ2-7	TGTGCCAGCAGCTTTGACAACTCCTACGAGCAGTACTTC	CASSFDNSYEQYF
.	TRBV28	.	TRBJ1-5	TGTGCCAGCAGTTTTTCCGACAGTCTCAATCAGCCCCAGCATTTT	CASSFSDSLNQPQHF
.	TRBV19	.	TRBJ2-3	TGTGCCAGTAGCCCCCGAGGCGGAGGTGACACAGATACGCAGTATTTT	CASSPRGGGDTDTQYF
.	TRBV4-1	.	TRBJ1-5	TGCGCCAGCAGCCAAGTTGGGGGAGAGGGCTATCAGCCCCAGCATTTT	CASSQVGGEGYQPQHF
.	TRBV15	.	TRBJ1-1	TGTGCCACCAGCCCCACAGGCCCTCGGAACACTGAAGCTTTCTTT	CATSPTGPRNTEAFF
.	TRBV9	.	TRBJ1-3	TGTGCCAGCAGCGCCCCGGATGGAAACACCATATATTTT	CASSAPDGNTIYF
TRBD1	TRBV28	few	TRBJ1-2	TGTGCCAGCAGTTTAGACAGGGGCAGCTACACCTTC	CASSLDRGSYTF
.	TRBV25-1	.	TRBJ2-7	TGTGCCAGCAGTGAGGCGGCGCGCCGAGGCGAGCAGTACTTC	CASSEAARRGEQYF
.	TRBV2	.	TRBJ2-2	TGTGCCAGCAGTGAAAGTGCCGCGGCTTTTACCGGGGAGCTGTTTTTT	CASSESAAAFTGELFF
.	TRBV6-6	.	TRBJ1-5	TGTGCCAGCAGTTATCCCGGACAGCAGCCCCAGCATTTT	CASSYPGQQPQHF
.	TRBV28	.	TRBJ2-1	TGTGCCAGCAGTTTAACCACCACCTACAATGAGCAGTTCTTC	CASSLTTTYNEQFF
.	TRBV19	.	TRBJ1-6	TGTGCCAGTAGTATGGGGCCCCCCGTTTTGAATTCACCCCTCCACTTT	CASSMGPPVLNSPLHF
TRBD1	TRBV6-5	once	TRBJ1-2	TGTGCCAGCAGCCACGGGACAGGGGCAGGAGGTGGCTACACCTTC	CASSHGTGAGGGYTF
.	TRBV30	once	TRBJ2-3	TGTGCCTGGAGTGGGTTGCCTAGCACAGATACGCAGTATTTT	CAWSGLPSTDTQYF
.	TRBV5-6	once	TRBJ2-3	TGTGCCAGCAGCTTGTCCCCACAGGGAGATACGCAGTATTTT	CASSLSPQGDTQYF
.	TRBV7-9	few	TRBJ2-3	TGTGCCAGCAGCTTAATATCGACCAGCACAGATACGCAGTATTTT	CASSLISTSTDTQYF
TRBD2	TRBV9	.	TRBJ2-1	TGTGCCAGCAGCGTAGGAGGAACTGGCGGGGGGGCTCGGAATGAGCAGTTCTTC	CASSVGGTGGGARNEQFF
.	TRBV11-2	.	TRBJ1-1	TGTGCCAGCAGCCGAGGGGGCACTGAAGCTTTCTTT	CASSRGGTEAFF
.	TRBV10-3	.	TRBJ2-7	TGTGCCATCAGTGACAAGGGCCATGGGGACGAGCAGTACTTC	CAISDKGHGDEQYF
TRBD1	TRBV6-7	.	TRBJ2-7	TGTGCCAGCTGGACCACAGGGGACGAGCAGTACTTC	CASWTTGDEQYF
.	TRBV12-5	.	TRBJ1-3	TGTGCTAGTGGTTTGGGGTCCGGAAACACCATATATTTT	CASGLGSGNTIYF
TRBD1	TRBV7-8	.	TRBJ1-5	TGTGCCAGCAGCCACGGACAGGTCAGCAATCAGCCCCAGCATTTT	CASSHGQVSNQPQHF
.	TRBV19	.	TRBJ2-7	TGTGCCACTTCAGCGACAGTCCTCCCCTACGAGCAGTACTTC	CATSATVLPYEQYF
.	TRBV27	.	TRBJ2-3	TGTGCCAGCAGTTTATCGGCGGGGGCCTGGCGAGATACGCAGTATTTT	CASSLSAGAWRDTQYF
TRBD2	TRBV27	.	TRBJ2-5	TGTGCCAGCAGGTCTCTAGCGGGGGGGCCGGGGTTAGGGGAGACCCAGTACTTC	CASRSLAGGPGLGETQYF
.	TRBV28	.	TRBJ2-7	TGTGCCAGCAGGAGGGACGCCTCCTACGAGCAGTACTTC	CASRRDASYEQYF
TRBD2	TRBV4-3	.	TRBJ2-1	TGCGCCAGCAGCCGACAGCGGGGGGGCTTCTACAATGAGCAGTTCTTC	CASSRQRGGFYNEQFF
TRBD1	TRBV28	.	TRBJ1-1	TGTGCCAGCATGGACAGGGCGAACACTGAAGCTTTCTTT	CASMDRANTEAFF
.	TRBV15	.	TRBJ1-2	TGTGCCACCAGCAGAGATTTAGCAGACATCTATGGCTACACCTTC	CATSRDLADIYGYTF
.	TRBV9	.	TRBJ2-5	TGTGCCAGCAGCACACACAATGACAGGAGACTCCAAGAGACCCAGTACTTC	CASSTHNDRRLQETQYF
.	TRBV6-6	few	TRBJ1-1	TGTGCCAGCAGTCAAACATCAGGGGCCACTGAAGCTTTCTTT	CASSQTSGATEAFF
.	TRBV7-9	.	TRBJ2-1	TGTGCCAGCAGCTTAGTTAGCGGCACTGAGCAGTTCTTC	CASSLVSGTEQFF
TRBD1	TRBV5-1	few	TRBJ2-7	TGCGCCAGCAGCTTGGGGACAGGGATTGGGTACGAGCAGTACTTC	CASSLGTGIGYEQYF
.	TRBV6-1	.	TRBJ2-3	TGTGCCAGCAGTGGAAATACAGGAGCCCCACCCACAGATACGCAGTATTTT	CASSGNTGAPPTDTQYF
.	TRBV7-8	.	TRBJ2-7	TGTGCCAGCAGCTTATCCCAGGACGGAAACTACGAGCAGTACTTC	CASSLSQDGNYEQYF
TRBD1	TRBV7-9	.	TRBJ2-5	TGTGCCAGCAGCATGACAGGGGAGGAGACCCAGTACTTC	CASSMTGEETQYF
.	TRBV28	.	TRBJ2-7	TGTGCCAGCAGTCATCGGGGGTCCTACGAGCAGTACTTC	CASSHRGSYEQYF
TRBD1	TRBV4-1	.	TRBJ1-2	TGCGCCAGCAGCCCGGACAGGGGAGACTATGGCTACACCTTC	CASSPDRGDYGYTF
TRBD1	TRBV13	.	TRBJ2-7	TGTGCCAGCAGCTCCGGGACAGGGATGGCCTACGAGCAGTACTTC	CASSSGTGMAYEQYF